This passage covers 12 T cell receptor beta chains from one sample sequenced in a study of blood T cell repertoires in COVID-19. Measured with immunoSEQ multiplex PCR; TCRdb has only the in-frame clones, and not every one. The sample records 90,000 to 150,000 clones, approximately 80% being singletons. The sequenced material came from peripheral blood. These receptors originate from a man aged 50-59 years with acute or convalescent COVID-19.

The chain employs TRBV7-2 and TRBJ1-1; D unclear. Germline values: CDR1 SGHTA, CDR2 FQGNSA. Trimming stripped 1 base from V and 1 base from J, with 7 bases between. The CDR3 length is 14 residues. CDR3 region: CASSLGRGNTEAFF. The CDR3 DNA reads as TGTGCCAGCAGCTTAGGGCGGGGGAACACTGAAGCTTTCTTT.

The gene calls are TRBV27 and TRBJ1-5, with 9 positions matching TRBD1. This CDR3 has 14 amino acids. Per the germline V gene, CDR1 is MNHEY and CDR2 is SMNVEV (reference sequence). The J segment lost 5 bases and the V segment lost 5 bases, leaving 4 bases of the junction unmatched. DNA for the CDR3: TGTGCCAGCAGTCCTAGGACAGGGGATCAGCCCCAGCATTTT. Translation gives CASSPRTGDQPQHF.

The J gene is TRBJ2-3, the V gene TRBV4-2; no firm D call. Germline V gene data show CDR1 as LGHNA and CDR2 as YNFKEQ. With 0 bases removed from V and 1 base from J, the gap between germline ends came to 11 bases. This CDR3 contains 16 residues. This CDR3 is CASSQEHRFGTDTQYF. The CDR3 DNA is TGTGCCAGCAGCCAAGAACACCGTTTCGGCACAGATACGCAGTATTTT.

The chain has TRBV4-1 and TRBJ2-1; TRBD2 agrees at 10 bases. CDR1 is MGHRA, CDR2 YSYEKL, per germline. After removal of 0 bases from V and 3 bases from J, the junction contained 8 bases not matched to a gene. The CDR3 totals 18 residues. DNA for the CDR3: TGCGCCAGCAGCCAAGATTCGCTACTAGCGGGACGCTACAATGAGCAGTTCTTC. This codes for CASSQDSLLAGRYNEQFF.

The chain employs TRBV12-2 and TRBJ2-5; TRBD2 is the table's D call, not checked against the DNA. TRBV12-2 is listed as a pseudogene. The CDR3 contains 18 residues. CDR3 loop: CASRHQFRLAGTQETQYF. DNA of the CDR3: TGTGCAAGTCGCCATCAATTTCGACTAGCGGGGACCCAAGAGACCCAGTACTTC.

The V and J genes are TRBV5-1 and TRBJ1-1, with 7 positions matching TRBD1. CDR1 is SGHRS, CDR2 YFSETQ, per germline. V lost 4 bases to trimming and J lost 2 bases; unmatched junction nucleotides: 11. This CDR3 has 16 amino acids. The CDR3 region is CASSRTTTGVNTEAFF. CDR3 bases: TGCGCCAGCAGCCGAACGACAACAGGGGTAAACACTGAAGCTTTCTTT.

The V call is TRBV28, the J call TRBJ2-3; D might be TRBD2 (5 bases). V was shortened by 0 bases and J by 0 bases, with 10 bases between the two germline ends. This CDR3 comprises 16 residues. The germline gives CDR1 MDHEN, CDR2 SYDVKM. The CDR3 DNA reads as TGTGCCAGCAGTTTATGGCTAGCTATTAGCACAGATACGCAGTATTTT. As protein: CASSLWLAISTDTQYF.

This clone was recorded once. The chain uses TRBV21-1 and TRBJ1-1. TRBV21-1 counts as a pseudogene. This CDR3 contains 13 residues. CDR3 DNA: TGTGCCAGCAGCAAAGCACGGGTCACTGAAGCTTTCTTT. Protein sequence: CASSKARVTEAFF.

The chain recombines TRBV5-1 with TRBJ1-1; a weak D match, TRBD1 (5 bases). The germline V gene has CDR1 SGHRS and CDR2 YFSETQ. V lost 1 base to trimming and J lost 6 bases, with 13 bases between them. This CDR3 has 14 residues. CDR3 DNA sequence: TGCGCCAGCAGCTTGAAGCAGGGCCCCTCTGAAGCTTTCTTT. As protein: CASSLKQGPSEAFF.

The gene calls are TRBV5-1 and TRBJ1-1, with D possibly matching TRBD1 (6 bases). V was pared by 5 bases and J by 3 bases, with 17 bases between. Germline V CDR1 and CDR2: SGHRS, YFSETQ. The CDR3 is 15 residues long. In nucleotides, the CDR3 is TGCGCCAGCAGAGAAGAAGCAGGGGATTACACTGAAGCTTTCTTT. Its translation: CASREEAGDYTEAFF.

This clone has a handful of counts. The chain has TRBV7-9 and TRBJ2-7; D is possibly TRBD1 (6 bases). Trimming took 5 bases from V and 0 from J, leaving 14 bases between them. Germline CDR1 reads SEHNR; CDR2 reads FQNEAQ (reference sequence). This CDR3 region has 15 residues. CDR3 nucleotides: TGTGCCAGCAGCCAAAATACAGGGACCTCCTACGAGCAGTACTTC. The encoded protein is CASSQNTGTSYEQYF.

A few counts support this clone. This sequence joins TRBV25-1 and TRBJ2-7, with 9 bases aligning to TRBD1. V dropped 3 bases and J dropped 7; count of bases not matched to a gene: 7. The CDR3 extends over 14 amino acids. Germline-derived CDR1 and CDR2 are MGHDK and SYGVNS. CDR3 residues: CASSETGGSGEQYF. The CDR3 coding sequence is TGTGCCAGCAGTGAGACAGGGGGTTCGGGGGAGCAGTACTTC.